This paragraph covers one TCR beta chain sequence. The antigen is undetermined. Sequenced by immunoSEQ multiplex PCR; TCRdb stores in-frame clones only, minus some. The sample yields just under 60,000 clones, 70% to 80% seen once. This sample is part of a study of T cell clones after liver transplantation. General study points: Post-transplant time points were not standardized, so conclusions are preliminary. Compared with third party-reactive sequences, donor-reactive ones declined more, independent of withdrawal success. Graft donor-reactive T cells may have migrated into the graft rather than being deleted.

V was trimmed by 8 bases and J by 6 bases, leaving 17 bases between them. The germline V gene encodes CDR1 MDHEN and CDR2 SYDVKM. This CDR3 has 14 residues. Sorting of unstimulated PBMCs yielded separate CD3+CD4+ and CD3+CD8+ fractions. This clonotype was sampled from a human patient who received a liver transplant. Some T cells may trace back to the graft donor. Sequenced here: CD4+ T cells from blood, sampled at the approximately 16-month timepoint. The rearrangement joins TRBV28 to TRBJ2-1; a possible D gene is TRBD1 (5 bases). CDR3 residues: CASSLIRESNEQFF. The CDR3, as DNA: TGTGCCAGCTCCCTGATCAGGGAATCCAATGAGCAGTTCTTC.